One and the same sample provided the 30 T cell receptor beta chains below, sequenced in a study of T cell repertoires in cytomegalovirus infection. Which antigens these TCRs recognize remains unknown. TCRdb re-called the reads with MiXCR, one entry per CDR3 protein. The sample contains more than 300,000 distinct CDR3 sequences, roughly 36% of which appear only once. The source material was cultured PBMCs, sampled from culture after CMV antigen stimulation. These receptors were obtained from a human donor in good health (CMV status not recorded). Some clones in this sample may be carry-over from other donors' samples.

The chain employs TRBV19 and TRBJ1-2; TRBD1 agrees at 10 bases. CDR1 and CDR2 from the germline V gene are LNHDA and SQIVND (reference sequence). This CDR3 contains 13 residues. V was clipped by 4 bases and J by 7 bases; unmatched bases: 3. The CDR3 DNA reads as TGTGCCAGTAGTACGACAGGGGGCTCTGGCTACACCTTC. This codes for CASSTTGGSGYTF.

This clonotype came up many times. This chain joins TRBV7-2 and TRBJ2-5, with TRBD1 matching over 7 bases. J was trimmed by 4 bases and V by 5 bases; bases with no gene match: 7. Germline loops: CDR1 SGHTA, CDR2 FQGNSA. The CDR3 contains 14 residues. CDR3 in amino acids: CASSTRQGVETQYF. In DNA form, the CDR3 reads TGTGCCAGCAGCACCAGACAGGGCGTAGAGACCCAGTACTTC. Full variable domain (remainder filled in from reference TRBV7-2 and TRBJ2-5): GAGVSQSPSNKVTEKGKDVELRCDPISGHTALYWYRQSLGQGLEFLIYFQGNSAPDKSGLPSDRFSAERTGGSVSTLTIQRTQQEDSAVYLCASSTRQGVETQYFGPGTRLLVL.

CDR3 sequence: CSVAAGGNQPQHF. CDR3 DNA sequence: TGCAGCGTTGCCGCCGGGGGGAATCAGCCCCAGCATTTT. The rearrangement uses TRBV29-1 and TRBJ1-5, with D perhaps matching TRBD1 (5 bases). Deletions cut 4 bases from V and 4 bases from J, with 11 bases between. From germline, CDR1 is SQVTM and CDR2 ANQGSEA. CDR3 size: 13 residues.

J is TRBJ1-5 and V is TRBV28, with D possibly matching TRBD1 (6 bases). The CDR3 contains 15 residues. Germline V gene sequence: CDR1 MDHEN, CDR2 SYDVKM. V lost 5 bases and J lost 0, with 11 bases in between. The CDR3 coding sequence is TGTGCCAGCAGTCTACAGGGCTATAGCAATCAGCCCCAGCATTTT. This codes for CASSLQGYSNQPQHF.

The chain combines TRBV10-3 with TRBJ2-1; 13 nucleotides match TRBD2. V trimming: 5 bases; J trimming: 7 bases; junction bases outside the gene matches: 8. CDR1 is ENHRY, CDR2 SYGVKD, per germline. The CDR3 totals 16 residues. As DNA, the CDR3 is TGTGCCATCAGTTACCGCTCGGGACTAGCGGGAAATGAGCAGTTCTTC. Protein product: CAISYRSGLAGNEQFF.

This clonotype was picked up a small number of times. This chain joins TRBV7-2 and TRBJ1-1, with 11 bases matching TRBD1. J gave up 5 bases and V 5 bases, and 7 bases lay outside the gene matches. There are 15 residues in the CDR3. Germline CDR1 and CDR2: SGHTA and FQGNSA. CDR3 region: CASSIGQGAPTEAFF. The CDR3 nucleotides read TGTGCCAGCAGCATCGGACAGGGGGCTCCAACTGAAGCTTTCTTT.

V usage is TRBV7-2 and J usage is TRBJ1-1, with D uncertain. V was clipped by 7 bases and J by 3 bases, with 15 bases between them. The CDR3 runs 14 residues. Germline V gene data show CDR1 as SGHTA and CDR2 as FQGNSA. The CDR3: CASTPSDVHTEAFF. CDR3 DNA sequence: TGTGCCAGCACCCCGTCGGACGTACACACTGAAGCTTTCTTT.

The chain couples TRBV12-3 or TRBV12-4 to TRBJ2-2; TRBD1 or TRBD2 may be the D gene (5 bases each). The CDR3 sequence is 16 residues long. V was cut by 6 bases and J by 2 bases, with 16 bases left in between. CDR3 residues: CASSPWGRVNTGELFF. The CDR3, as DNA: TGTGCCAGCAGCCCTTGGGGGAGAGTAAACACCGGGGAGCTGTTTTTT.

V usage is TRBV6-2 or TRBV6-3 and J usage is TRBJ2-4; 9 bases line up with TRBD2. The trim removed 6 bases at V and 7 bases at J, leaving 7 bases unmatched. CDR1 and CDR2 from the germline V gene are MNHEY and SVGEGT. The CDR3 totals 14 residues. In DNA form, the CDR3 reads TGTGCCAGCAGCTCTAGCGGGACTGCGAACATTCAGTACTTC. As protein: CASSSSGTANIQYF.

This clonotype was seen a few times. The CDR3 nucleotides are TGTGCCAGCAGTTCTCACCGCAGGGTTGGGGACGAGCAGTACTTC. It yields the protein CASSSHRRVGDEQYF. The chain has TRBV7-2 and TRBJ2-7; tentatively, D is TRBD1 (5 bases). The germline V gene encodes CDR1 SGHTA and CDR2 FQGNSA. V lost 6 bases and J 5 bases, leaving 20 bases between the germline ends. The CDR3 loop spans 15 amino acids.

This clonotype was counted only a few times. The chain recombines TRBV6-2 or TRBV6-3 with TRBJ2-1; the D is unclear. The germline V and J ends were trimmed by 1 base and 6 bases, with 10 bases remaining between them. Germline V lookup: CDR1 MNHEY, CDR2 SVGEGT. This CDR3 comprises 14 residues. This CDR3 reads CASSYYFSSNEQFF. The CDR3 DNA reads as TGTGCCAGCAGTTACTACTTTAGTTCCAATGAGCAGTTCTTC.

This clonotype was seen a handful of times. The chain has TRBV27 and TRBJ2-1; TRBD2 aligns across 14 bases. With V trimmed by 6 bases and J by 5 bases, 6 bases remained unmatched. Germline assignment: CDR1 MNHEY and CDR2 SMNVEV (reference sequence). This CDR3 region has 16 residues. The CDR3 region has the DNA TGTGCCAGCAGCACCCTGGGACTAGCGGGAGACAATGAGCAGTTCTTC. Translation gives CASSTLGLAGDNEQFF.

This clonotype appeared a few times. The rearrangement uses TRBV20-1 and TRBJ2-5; the D gene could be TRBD1 or TRBD2 (5 bases each). Germline V gives CDR1 DFQATT, CDR2 SNEGSKA (reference sequence). Trimming pared 7 bases from V and 1 base from J, leaving 10 bases between. This CDR3 comprises 12 residues. The CDR3 nucleotides read TGCAGTGTTGGGGACCTCCAAGAGACCCAGTACTTC. Encoded protein: CSVGDLQETQYF.

This clonotype was observed a single time. The J gene is TRBJ1-1, the V gene TRBV7-6, with D maybe TRBD1 (6 bases). Trimming removed 3 bases at V and 5 bases at J, with 13 bases between. CDR1 SGHVS and CDR2 FNYEAQ come from the germline V gene. The CDR3 is made up of 14 amino acids. CDR3: CASSFGSGTTEAFF. Here the CDR3 DNA reads TGTGCCAGCAGCTTTGGTTCCGGGACAACTGAAGCTTTCTTT.

This clonotype was counted a single time. The V and J genes are TRBV25-1 and TRBJ2-2; unclear D gene. The CDR3 length is 14 residues. V was shortened by 3 bases and J by 4 bases, with 9 bases between the two germline ends. Germline assignment: CDR1 MGHDK and CDR2 SYGVNS. The CDR3 coding sequence is TGTGCCAGCAGTGACCGGCTTATCACCGGGGAGCTGTTTTTT. Translated: CASSDRLITGELFF.

This clonotype has just one count. The chain employs TRBV12-3 or TRBV12-4 and TRBJ2-3; 10 bases line up with TRBD2. This CDR3 comprises 16 residues. The ends lost 6 bases at V and 2 bases at J; junction bases unmatched: 8. CDR3 in DNA: TGTGCCAGCAGAACCAGCGGGAGGGGGCACACAGATACGCAGTATTTT. This gives the protein CASRTSGRGHTDTQYF.

This clonotype came up a few times. The conserved final phenylalanine or tryptophan is absent from the CDR3, which likely points to a read error. Because the CDR3's place on the DNA is in doubt, the DNA is left out and the CDR3 is given as listed by TCRdb. The chain employs TRBV6-2 or TRBV6-3 and TRBJ2-1; the table gives TRBD1 as D, unverified against the DNA. CDR1 is MNHEY, CDR2 SVGEGT, per germline. The CDR3 numbers 14 amino acids, ends counted. Here the CDR3 reads CASSYGGLTNLWGY.

V and J are TRBV6-2 or TRBV6-3 and TRBJ2-1; 7 bases align to TRBD2. The germline gives CDR1 MNHEY, CDR2 SVGEGT. This CDR3 spans 14 amino acids. V was clipped by 2 bases and J by 10 bases; unmatched bases: 8. The DNA for the CDR3 is TGTGCCAGCAGTTACCCTGGGGAGGGAAGGGAGCAGTTCTTC. Its translation is CASSYPGEGREQFF.

V usage is TRBV24-1 and J usage is TRBJ2-3; D is perhaps TRBD2 (5 bases). The CDR3 loop spans 12 amino acids. Trimming cost V 7 bases and J 4 bases, with 8 bases left between them. Germline V CDR1 and CDR2: KGHDR, SFDVKD. This CDR3 reads CATSPRADTQYF. In nucleotides, the CDR3 is TGTGCCACCAGCCCGCGGGCAGATACGCAGTATTTT.

This clonotype was counted at least ten times. The chain uses TRBV10-3 and TRBJ2-5; 10 bases fit TRBD2. Germline V CDR1 and CDR2: ENHRY, SYGVKD. Unmatched junction bases numbered 14, after V lost 6 bases and J lost 4 bases. The CDR3 length is 17 residues. CDR3: CAISGGPSGRIGETQYF. The CDR3 bases are TGTGCCATCAGCGGAGGGCCTAGCGGGAGAATTGGAGAGACCCAGTACTTC.

This clonotype was detected ten times or more. The chain combines TRBV7-2 with TRBJ1-2, with D hard to call. Germline assignment: CDR1 SGHTA and CDR2 FQGNSA. The V gene lost 1 base and the J gene lost 4 bases, with 10 bases spanning the gap. The CDR3 runs 14 residues. CDR3 region: CASSLVPTLYGYTF. The DNA for the CDR3 is TGTGCCAGCAGCTTAGTGCCGACTCTCTATGGCTACACCTTC.

V gene TRBV28 combines with J gene TRBJ1-6, with D perhaps TRBD1 (5 bases). The germline V gene encodes CDR1 MDHEN and CDR2 SYDVKM. The CDR3 has 18 amino acids. V was clipped by 1 base and J by 1 base, with 14 bases between them. The chain's CDR3 is CASSLYGSGISYNSPLHF. The CDR3 coding sequence is TGTGCCAGCAGTTTATATGGGTCAGGGATTTCCTATAATTCACCCCTCCACTTT.

The chain couples TRBV6-6 to TRBJ2-1; perhaps TRBD1 as D (5 bases). The CDR3 has 12 residues. Trimming cost V 6 bases and J 6 bases, with 9 bases left between them. Germline V gene data show CDR1 as MNHNY and CDR2 as SVGAGI (reference sequence). This CDR3 is CASSPQVNEQFF. In DNA form, the CDR3 reads TGTGCCAGCAGCCCACAGGTCAATGAGCAGTTCTTC.

This clonotype was seen a few times. This sequence joins TRBV7-2 and TRBJ2-1, with 11 bases matching TRBD2. Losses at the gene ends were 1 base for V and 9 bases for J; bases not matched to a gene: 11. CDR3 length: 17 residues. Germline V gene data show CDR1 as SGHTA and CDR2 as FQGNSA. The DNA for the CDR3 is TGTGCCAGCAGCTTAGGAAGACTAGCGGGGAGAGGAGGTGAGCAGTTCTTC. Its translation is CASSLGRLAGRGGEQFF.

This clonotype was observed a handful of times. This chain links TRBV6-2 or TRBV6-3 with TRBJ2-1; D remains ambiguous. Germline CDR1 MNHEY, CDR2 SVGEGT. V lost 6 bases, J lost 4 bases, and 4 bases lay in between. The CDR3 length is 11 residues. Written as DNA, the CDR3 is TGTGCCAGCAGAACGTACAATGAGCAGTTCTTC. It translates to CASRTYNEQFF.

This rearrangement joins TRBV2 to TRBJ1-5; TRBD1 aligns across 7 bases. The CDR3 is made up of 16 amino acids. Germline CDR1 SNHLY, CDR2 FYNNEI. J gave up 0 bases and V 6 bases, and 8 bases lay outside the gene matches. The chain's CDR3 is CASRRRQGHSNQPQHF. CDR3 in DNA: TGTGCCAGCAGACGCCGACAGGGACATAGCAATCAGCCCCAGCATTTT.

This clonotype was detected once. The gene calls are TRBV7-2 and TRBJ1-1, with TRBD1 identical over 8 bases. Losses at the gene ends were 3 bases for V and 1 base for J; bases not matched to a gene: 4. CDR1 and CDR2 from the germline V gene are SGHTA and FQGNSA. The CDR3 contains 15 residues. In DNA form, the CDR3 reads TGTACCAGCAGCTTCCAGGGGGCCTCGAACACTGAAGCTTTCTTT. Amino acid sequence: CTSSFQGASNTEAFF.

The chain carries TRBV12-3 or TRBV12-4 and TRBJ2-1; 7 bases are shared with TRBD2. The CDR3 has 15 residues. The V and J ends lost 4 bases and 1 base, in that order; junction bases with no gene match: 4. CDR3 DNA: TGTGCCAGCAGTTCAAGCGGGACGTCCTACAATGAGCAGTTCTTC. Translating gives CASSSSGTSYNEQFF.

Only a few counts were recorded for this clonotype. This rearrangement joins TRBV12-3 or TRBV12-4 to TRBJ2-2; 8 positions match TRBD1. The CDR3 contains 14 residues. After removal of 8 bases from V and 0 bases from J, the junction contained 2 bases not matched to a gene. The CDR3 DNA reads as TGTGCCAGCCAGACAGGGGCGAACACCGGGGAGCTGTTTTTT. Its translation is CASQTGANTGELFF.

The genes are TRBV7-2 and TRBJ2-5; no clear D. Germline V gene data show CDR1 as SGHTA and CDR2 as FQGNSA. The CDR3 extends over 16 amino acids. Trimming took 2 bases from V and 1 from J, leaving 14 bases between them. This CDR3 is CASSLTPWWGQETQYF. For the CDR3, the DNA is TGTGCCAGCAGCTTAACCCCGTGGTGGGGCCAAGAGACCCAGTACTTC.